The clone carrying this T cell receptor (beta chain) was seen more than once but under ten times. The sample originates from a study of neoadjuvant anti-PD-1 for oral cavity cancer. Study in general: Before surgery, most patients got three to four biweekly 3 mg/kg nivolumab doses. Non-progressing patients received a fourth nivolumab dose near day 43, then surgery on days 50-56.

J lost 4 bases, V lost 4 bases, and 9 bases had no gene match. This CDR3 is built from 16 residues. Looked up from germline, CDR1 is SGDLS and CDR2 is YYNGEE. Stage II-IVA oral cavity squamous cell carcinoma was new and untreated by systemic or radiation therapy. Cohort: HPV-negative, locally advanced oral cavity squamous cell carcinoma patients. Profiled with immunoSEQ multiplex PCR; TCRdb holds only in-frame clones, not every one. The top ten hold around 2.6% of the sample, which has 60,000 to 80,000 clones, around four fifths seen once. The chain carries TRBV9 and TRBJ2-7, with 12 bases matching TRBD2. The clonotype originates from a person aged 35 to 85 with oral cavity squamous cell carcinoma. Sequences were derived from PBMCs, sampled before nivolumab (anti-PD-1) treatment. The CDR3 loop is CASSQARLAGVYEQYF. In DNA form, the CDR3 reads TGTGCCAGCAGCCAGGCCAGACTAGCGGGAGTGTACGAGCAGTACTTC.